A selection of T cell receptor beta chains follows, all from one sample in a study of regulatory T cells in long-lasting Graves disease. TCRdb reanalysed the multiplex PCR reads using MiXCR and keeps one entry per CDR3 protein. The sample lists roughly 500,000 distinct CDR3 sequences, 12% occurring once. Another study also made use of these data, one on T cells in Graves' hyperthyroidism and ophthalmopathy.

Here the sequenced sample was peripheral blood mononuclear cells (PBMCs), taken at new diagnosis, from a patient treated with antithyroid drugs. These receptors were collected from a woman in her twenties or thirties with Graves disease. The CDR3 runs from the conserved cysteine through the conserved F or W. The D gene is left open where the match is weak. Clone size is shown for a subset of rows, as once, few, many or a class of expanded clone.

TRBD2	TRBV27	15	many	TRBJ2-7	TGTGCCAGCAGTCCTCGGGGGCTAGCGGGATCCGAGCAGTACTTC	CASSPRGLAGSEQYF
NA	TRBV29-1	11	many	TRBJ1-1	TGCAGCGTCCACGAGGGGACTGAAGCTTTCTTT	CSVHEGTEAFF
NA	TRBV5-6	14	many	TRBJ1-1	TGTGCCAGCAGGTTGGGACGGGGATACACTGAAGCTTTCTTT	CASRLGRGYTEAFF
NA	TRBV19	15	few	TRBJ1-5	TGTGCCAGTAGTAGATACGACAGCCCCAATCAGCCCCAGCATTTT	CASSRYDSPNQPQHF
TRBD1	TRBV7-9	16	NA	TRBJ2-1	TGTGCCAGCAGCTCCTTAGACAGGGTAATGCAAGATGAGCAGTTCTTC	CASSSLDRVMQDEQFF
NA	TRBV11-2	14	NA	TRBJ2-7	TGTGCCAGCAGCCGATACGGACTGGCCTACGAGCAGTACTTC	CASSRYGLAYEQYF
NA	TRBV28	14	few	TRBJ2-7	TGTGCCAGCAGGCGCGGGTCTCGAGGCAACGAGCAGTACTTC	CASRRGSRGNEQYF
NA	TRBV7-8	15	NA	TRBJ2-1	TGTGCCAGCAGCTTAGCTTCACGATCTTACAATGAGCAGTTCTTC	CASSLASRSYNEQFF
NA	TRBV7-9	16	many	TRBJ2-1	TGTGCCAGCAGCCTGTCCCGGGGCGGGTCCTACAATGAGCAGTTCTTC	CASSLSRGGSYNEQFF
TRBD2	TRBV5-1	17	many	TRBJ2-2	TGCGCCAGCAGCTTGGATCCCGGGACTAGCGGGAGCGGGGAGCTGTTTTTT	CASSLDPGTSGSGELFF
TRBD2	TRBV7-9	14	few	TRBJ2-7	TGTGCCAGCAGGAAAGCGGGAGGGCCTGACGAGCAGTACTTC	CASRKAGGPDEQYF
NA	TRBV20-1	11	NA	TRBJ1-2	TGCAGTGCTAGCCCGTCGGATGGCTACACCTTC	CSASPSDGYTF
NA	TRBV5-8	14	many	TRBJ2-7	TGTGCCAGCACCGAGCGGGTTACACCCCACGAGCAGTACTTC	CASTERVTPHEQYF
NA	TRBV2	13	many	TRBJ2-7	TGTGCCAGCAGCCAAGGACGGGCCTACGAGCAGTACTTC	CASSQGRAYEQYF
TRBD2	TRBV29-1	14	many	TRBJ2-3	TGCAGCGTTGAGACGGCTAGCGGGACAGATACGCAGTATTTT	CSVETASGTDTQYF
TRBD1	TRBV19	15	many	TRBJ1-1	TGTGCCAGTAAGTTTCGAGGACAGGGGATTTGGGAAGCTTTCTTT	CASKFRGQGIWEAFF